Included here is one TCR beta chain sequence, with context. Antigen unknown. An input of about 0.45 to 1 ug of RNA was subjected to reverse transcription using random hexamers. Multiplex PCR with immunoSEQ amplified the TCR beta CDR3 across 54 Vbeta and 13 Jbeta. TCRdb reprocessed the immunoSEQ multiplex PCR reads with MiXCR, giving one entry per CDR3 protein. The sample shows more than 75,000 distinct CDR3 sequences, 80% to 95% of them seen only once. From blood CD8+ and CD4+ T cells, TCR beta sequences were generated. Through negative isolation, CD4+ and CD8+ T cells were obtained, while TEMRA cells were enriched using FACS. With V trimmed by 1 base and J by 2 bases, 9 bases remained unmatched. The CDR3 extends over 18 amino acids. Germline values: CDR1 LGHNT, CDR2 FRNRAP. This sample was included in a study of CD8 T cells in Susac syndrome. Study outcomes and limitations: The study admitted that it had a relatively small number of individuals in its TCR sequencing and HLA analysis.

The receptor comes from a human donor in good health. Specimen: CD8+ T cells from PBMCs. The V call is TRBV12-5, the J call TRBJ2-7; 12 bases fit TRBD2. CDR3 coding DNA: TGTGCTAGTGGTTTGGACCTGACTAGCGGGGGCCCTCCCTACGAGCAGTACTTC. Translated: CASGLDLTSGGPPYEQYF.